This T cell receptor beta chain was retrieved from a study of blood T cell repertoires in COVID-19. Across the whole study: Some COVID-19 samples were acute and others convalescent; all came from the United States, Italy and Spain. Sample material is recorded as cDNA or gDNA derived from T cells, B-cell-depleted T cells, or PBMCs.

Seattle participants joined during active infection and were tracked over time. The CDR3 totals 15 residues. Germline V gene data show CDR1 as GTSNPN and CDR2 as SVGIG (reference sequence). V shed 3 bases, J shed 4 bases, and the junction held 6 bases outside the gene matches. This clone occurred a few times. Methods used by the authors: Estimation of nucleated cell counts relied on the amplification of reference gene primers. Sequenced by immunoSEQ multiplex PCR; TCRdb stores in-frame clones only, minus some. V and J calls and clone size follow that table, whereas D and trimming were derived from the DNA. The sample includes hundreds of thousands of clones, approximately 89% of them seen just once.

This TCR came from a woman between 25 and 40 years old with COVID-19, enrolled during active disease. J is TRBJ2-5 and V is TRBV30, with TRBD1 matching 12 bases. Sequencing was done on a sample of peripheral blood. Here the CDR3 DNA reads TGTGCCTGGAGCCGGGGACAGGGGGCCCGAGAGACCCAGTACTTC. Encoded protein: CAWSRGQGARETQYF.